Listed here is a single TCR beta chain. Its target is not known. Only in-frame clones appear in the TCRdb table, and some are missing; sequencing was by immunoSEQ multiplex PCR. The data show approximately 19,000 clones, just under 75% seen once. The CDR3 spans 15 residues. Germline V gene sequence: CDR1 MNHEY, CDR2 SMNVEV (reference sequence). Trimming cost V 4 bases and J 6 bases, with 16 bases left between them. The sample belongs to a study of vaccination effects on CD4 cells after COVID-19. Study background: Each person got two doses of an mRNA SARS-CoV-2 vaccine, BNT162b2 or mRNA-1273.

The study, taken as a whole, reports: A shortage of convalescent patients and an absence of early post-infection timepoints characterized the study. There was marked clonal contraction among infection- and vaccine-induced clones late after vaccination.

Antigen-specific CD4+ T cell clonotypes were called by their expansion after viral peptide-pool culture in ViraFEST. Following culture for nine to ten days, CD4+ T cells were isolated. This person's SARS-CoV-2 infection, confirmed by PCR, occurred between March and December 2020. The V gene is TRBV27, the J gene TRBJ2-1; D is possibly TRBD2 (6 bases). The sequence came from a human donor who had a prior SARS-CoV-2 infection. This specimen was CD4+ T cells from PBMCs cultured with a peptide pool, taken before COVID-19 vaccination. In nucleotides, the CDR3 is TGTGCCAGCAGTTCACTTAGGACTATAGGCAATGAGCAGTTCTTC. Translating it yields CASSSLRTIGNEQFF.